The 4 T cell receptor beta chains below were found in one sample sequenced in a study of CD8+CD57+ T cells in acquired aplastic anemia. Researchers used genomic DNA as the template to profile TCR beta VDJ and CDR3. Via MiXCR, TCRdb re-called the reads, giving one row per CDR3 protein. The sample lists approximately 270,000 distinct CDR3 sequences; roughly 50% were seen once. The material sequenced was sorted CD4+, CD8+, or CD8+CD57+ T cells (not recorded which) from PBMCs. All receptors come from a human donor with severe aplastic anemia or a healthy control (not recorded which).

This clonotype was detected ten times or more. The chain is built from TRBV7-9 and TRBJ1-3, with D possibly matching TRBD1 (5 bases). This CDR3 has 17 amino acids. Germline values: CDR1 SEHNR, CDR2 FQNEAQ (reference sequence). V lost 2 bases and J lost 2, with 16 bases in between. This chain's CDR3 is CASSLTGDSGPGNTIYF. CDR3 coding DNA: TGTGCCAGCAGCTTAACTGGGGACTCGGGTCCTGGAAACACCATATATTTT.

The CDR3 loop is CASSLEGTGGRDEQYF. DNA of the CDR3: TGTGCCAGCAGCTTAGAAGGGACAGGGGGCAGGGACGAGCAGTACTTC. J is TRBJ2-7 and V is TRBV7-6; 12 nucleotides agree with TRBD1. The germline CDR1 and CDR2 sequences are SGHVS and FNYEAQ. This CDR3 is built from 16 residues. Trimming cost V 1 base and J 5 bases; bases outside gene matches: 6.

The sample holds a few counts of this clonotype. The rearrangement joins TRBV11-2 to TRBJ2-7, with D tentatively TRBD1 (6 bases). Germline V gene sequence: CDR1 SGHAT, CDR2 FQNNGV. The V gene lost 5 bases and the J gene lost 2 bases, with 43 bases spanning the gap. The CDR3 runs to 24 residues. In DNA, the CDR3 is TGTGCCAGCAGCCATCACGCCGTAATGGGTTCCTTGGGTCTACAGGACAGAAATCCCTACGAGCAGTACTTC. Protein sequence: CASSHHAVMGSLGLQDRNPYEQYF.

There are many counts of this clonotype. J is TRBJ1-5 and V is TRBV2, with 9 bases that match TRBD1. The CDR3 totals 17 residues. The germline V gene has CDR1 SNHLY and CDR2 FYNNEI. Trimming removed 3 bases from V and 1 base from J; junction bases left unmatched: 7. The CDR3 DNA sequence: TGTGCCAGCAGTGAGGACAGGGGATATGGGAGCAATCAGCCCCAGCATTTT. As protein: CASSEDRGYGSNQPQHF.